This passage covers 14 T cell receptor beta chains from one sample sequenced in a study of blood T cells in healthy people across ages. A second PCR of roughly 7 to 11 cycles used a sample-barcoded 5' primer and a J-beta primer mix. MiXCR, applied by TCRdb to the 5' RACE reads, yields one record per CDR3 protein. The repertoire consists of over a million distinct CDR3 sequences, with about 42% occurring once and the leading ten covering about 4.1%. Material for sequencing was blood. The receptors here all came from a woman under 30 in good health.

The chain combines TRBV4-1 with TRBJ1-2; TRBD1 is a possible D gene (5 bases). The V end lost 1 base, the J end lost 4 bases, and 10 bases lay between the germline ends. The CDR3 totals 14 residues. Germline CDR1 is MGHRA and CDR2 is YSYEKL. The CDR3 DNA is TGCGCCAGCAGCCAAGCGGACACGGCCTATGGCTACACCTTC. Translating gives CASSQADTAYGYTF.

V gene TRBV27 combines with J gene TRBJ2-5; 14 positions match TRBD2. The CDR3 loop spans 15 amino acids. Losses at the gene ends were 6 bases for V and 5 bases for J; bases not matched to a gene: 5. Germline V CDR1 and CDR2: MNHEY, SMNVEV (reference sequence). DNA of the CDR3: TGTGCCAGCAGACGGACTAGCGGGAGGAGTGAGACCCAGTACTTC. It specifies CASRRTSGRSETQYF.

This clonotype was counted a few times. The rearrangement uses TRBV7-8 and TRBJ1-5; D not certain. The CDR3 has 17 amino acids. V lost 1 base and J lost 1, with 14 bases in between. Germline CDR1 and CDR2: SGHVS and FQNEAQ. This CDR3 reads CASSLGYQGDSNQPQHF. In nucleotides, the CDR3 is TGTGCCAGCAGCTTAGGGTACCAAGGAGACAGCAATCAGCCCCAGCATTTT.

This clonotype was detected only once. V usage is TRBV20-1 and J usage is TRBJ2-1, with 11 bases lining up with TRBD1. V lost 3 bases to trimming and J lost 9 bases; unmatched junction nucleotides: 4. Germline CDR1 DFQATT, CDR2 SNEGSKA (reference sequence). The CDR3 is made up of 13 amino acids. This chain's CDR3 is CSARWTGGGEQFF. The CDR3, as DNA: TGCAGTGCTAGGTGGACAGGGGGCGGTGAGCAGTTCTTC.

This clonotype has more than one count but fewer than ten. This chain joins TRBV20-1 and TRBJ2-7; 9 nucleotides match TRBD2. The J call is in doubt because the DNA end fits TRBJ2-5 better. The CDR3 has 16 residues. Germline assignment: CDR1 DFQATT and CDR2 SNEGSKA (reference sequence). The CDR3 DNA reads TGCAGTGCTAGAGATAAACCGGGACTAGCCGTAGAGACCCAGTACTTC. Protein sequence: CSARDKPGLAVETQYF.

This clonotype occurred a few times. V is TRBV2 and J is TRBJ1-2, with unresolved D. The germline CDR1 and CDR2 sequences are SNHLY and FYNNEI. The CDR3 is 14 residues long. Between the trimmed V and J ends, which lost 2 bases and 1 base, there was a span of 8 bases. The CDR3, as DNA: TGTGCCAGCAGTGAAAAAATGGGTAACTATGGCTACACCTTC. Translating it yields CASSEKMGNYGYTF. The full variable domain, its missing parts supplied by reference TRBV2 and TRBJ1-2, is EPEVTQTPSHQVTQMGQEVILRCVPISNHLYFYWYRQILGQKVEFLVSFYNNEISEKSEIFDDQFSVERPDGSNFTLKIRSTKLEDSAMYFCASSEKMGNYGYTFGSGTRLTVV.

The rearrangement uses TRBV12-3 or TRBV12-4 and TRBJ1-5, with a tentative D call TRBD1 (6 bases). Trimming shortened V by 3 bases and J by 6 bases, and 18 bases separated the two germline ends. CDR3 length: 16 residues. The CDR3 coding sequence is TGTGCCAGCAGTTTCCCCCGGGGAAGGGGGACTCAGCCCCAGCATTTT. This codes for CASSFPRGRGTQPQHF.

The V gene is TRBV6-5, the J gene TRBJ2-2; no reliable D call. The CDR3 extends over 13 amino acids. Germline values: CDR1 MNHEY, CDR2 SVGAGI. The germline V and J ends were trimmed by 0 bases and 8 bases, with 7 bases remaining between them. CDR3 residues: CASSYSSKGELFF. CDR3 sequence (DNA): TGTGCCAGCAGTTACTCGTCAAAAGGGGAGCTGTTTTTT.

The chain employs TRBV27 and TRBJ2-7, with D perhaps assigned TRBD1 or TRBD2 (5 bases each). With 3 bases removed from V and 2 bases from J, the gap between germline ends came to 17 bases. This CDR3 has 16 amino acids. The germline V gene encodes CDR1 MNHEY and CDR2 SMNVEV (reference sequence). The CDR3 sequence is CASSFLSGAAPYEQYF. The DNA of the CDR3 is TGTGCCAGCAGTTTCTTATCCGGGGCCGCGCCCTACGAGCAGTACTTC.

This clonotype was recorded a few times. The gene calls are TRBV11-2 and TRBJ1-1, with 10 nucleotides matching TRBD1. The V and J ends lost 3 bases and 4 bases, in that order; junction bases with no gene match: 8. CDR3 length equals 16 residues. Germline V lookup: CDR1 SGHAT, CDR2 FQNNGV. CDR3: CASSFWDRDRGTEAFF. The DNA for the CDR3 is TGTGCCAGCAGCTTTTGGGACCGGGACAGGGGCACTGAAGCTTTCTTT.

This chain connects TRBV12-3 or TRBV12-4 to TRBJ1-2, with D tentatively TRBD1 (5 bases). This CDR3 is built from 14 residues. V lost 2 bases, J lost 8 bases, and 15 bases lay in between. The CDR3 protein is CASSLSGGDSGYTF. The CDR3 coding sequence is TGTGCCAGCAGTTTAAGTGGAGGGGACTCGGGCTACACCTTC.

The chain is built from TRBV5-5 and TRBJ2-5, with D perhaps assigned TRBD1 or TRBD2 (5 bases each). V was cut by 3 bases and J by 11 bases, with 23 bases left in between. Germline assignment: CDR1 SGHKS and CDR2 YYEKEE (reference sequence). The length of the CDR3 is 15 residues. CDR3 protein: CASSSTPGLYNEQYF. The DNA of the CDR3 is TGTGCCAGCAGCTCTACACCGGGGCTTTACAATGAGCAGTACTTC. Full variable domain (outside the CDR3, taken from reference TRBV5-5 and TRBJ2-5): DAGVTQSPTHLIKTRGQQVTLRCSPISGHKSVSWYQQVLGQGPQFIFQYYEKEERGRGNFPDRFSARQFPNYSSELNVNALLLGDSALYLCASSSTPGLYNEQYFGPGTRLLVL.

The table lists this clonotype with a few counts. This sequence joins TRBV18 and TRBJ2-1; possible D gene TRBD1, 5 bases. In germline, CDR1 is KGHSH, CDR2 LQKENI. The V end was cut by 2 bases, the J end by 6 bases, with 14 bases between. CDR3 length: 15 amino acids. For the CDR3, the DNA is TGTGCCAGCTCACCAGTAGGCAGGGATACCAATGAGCAGTTCTTC. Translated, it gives CASSPVGRDTNEQFF.

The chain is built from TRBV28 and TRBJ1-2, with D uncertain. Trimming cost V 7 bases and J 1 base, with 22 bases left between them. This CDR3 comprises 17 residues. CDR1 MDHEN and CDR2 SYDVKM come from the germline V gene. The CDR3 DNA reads TGTGCCAGCATCACGGAAGCAGCAACCCGGCTTAACTATGGCTACACCTTC. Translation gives CASITEAATRLNYGYTF.